The sequence of this T cell receptor beta chain was determined in a study of cytomegalovirus exposure and HLA in healthy donors. Overall study results and limits: Analyses of presence/absence relied on an assumption of roughly uniform sequencing depth across donors.

This clone showed up just once. Its specificity is not known. A multiplex PCR was run with 60 Vbeta primers and 13 Jbeta primers. Clones were read by immunoSEQ multiplex PCR, and TCRdb kept only the in-frame ones, dropping some. The top ten hold 1.2% of the sample, which has about 100,000 clones, roughly 84% seen once. Sample: PBMCs. The TCR sequence derives from a woman in her late teens or twenties in good health and CMV-seronegative.

CDR3 nucleotide sequence: TGTGCCAGTACCCAAAGGTTGGGGAGGAACACCGGGGAGCTGTTTTTT. Protein: CASTQRLGRNTGELFF. The V call is TRBV19, the J call TRBJ2-2, with D maybe TRBD2 (5 bases). The CDR3 spans 16 residues. Trimming removed 7 bases at V and 1 base at J, with 16 bases between. From germline, CDR1 is LNHDA and CDR2 SQIVND (reference sequence).